This T cell receptor beta chain came from a study of blood T cell repertoires in COVID-19. Across the study: T cells, B-cell-depleted T cells, or PBMCs supplied cDNA or gDNA.

Method: immunoSEQ multiplex PCR; TCRdb's copy keeps in-frame clones and lacks some. Found here are some 93,000 clones, around 88% of them singletons; the top ten hold around a sixth. The V end lost 0 bases, the J end lost 8 bases, and 11 bases lay between the germline ends. The CDR3 spans 14 residues. In germline, CDR1 is GTSNPN, CDR2 SVGIG (reference sequence). Sequenced: peripheral blood. The chain combines TRBV30 with TRBJ1-6; a weak D match, TRBD1 (6 bases). This TCR came from an elderly woman with acute or convalescent COVID-19. DNA of the CDR3: TGTGCCTGGAGTGTTACAGGGAAGGATTCACCCCTCCACTTT. This encodes CAWSVTGKDSPLHF.